This T cell receptor (beta chain) was recorded in a study of T cells after yellow fever vaccination (dated by TCRdb to about 2019). About the study as a whole: The SMART-Seq v4 Ultra Low Input RNA kit was used to prepare libraries from fractions with low cell numbers. To follow T-cell clones before and after primary and booster YFV17D yellow fever vaccination, bulk TCR alpha and beta repertoires were sequenced over time. Two healthy male donors, one aged 18 to 30 and one aged 30 to 40 years, made up the cohort. Bulk PBMC replicates and cell subsets were isolated from blood drawn at multiple timepoints before and after both primary and secondary immunization.

The listed sequencing device is Illumina NovaSeq 6000. TCR cDNA was synthesized by 5'RACE template switching, which introduced a universal primer site and unique molecular identifiers. Priming for cDNA synthesis came from both the TCR alpha and TCR beta constant segments. Two PCR steps were used to amplify libraries, with sample barcodes and sequencing adapters being added in the second step. Sequencing of libraries was done on Illumina HiSeq 2500 (2x100 bp) or NovaSeq (2x150 bp). The study's processing was this. MIGEC was used to demultiplex reads and collapse the reads into UMI consensus sequences, and MiXCR was used for V(D)J alignment. Vaccine-responding clonotypes were identified with edgeR using replicate PBMC samples, with FDR below 0.01 and a log2 fold change above 5 up to day 15 being required. Bulk clonotypes were assigned CD4 or CD8 identity according to which sequenced CD4 or CD8 repertoire held them at higher abundance. TCRdb reprocessing: public reads trimmed at Q25 with fastp, clones called with MiXCR, in-frame beta chains kept. Rows merge per CDR3 protein into single entries with the most common DNA and genes. The V and J calls follow TCRdb's processing rather than the paper's. The sample table shows 300,000 to 400,000 distinct CDR3 sequences, and 12% are seen once. Approximately 3.4% of the sample is taken by the ten largest.

The study at large found these results: After the booster, most of the clones that had expanded following primary vaccination were detected again (approximately 96% of CD4 and 80% to 90% of CD8), which suggests that memory was broadly maintained. A small fraction of clonotypes showed up in both the CD4 and CD8 compartments, probably as a result of convergent recombination. Only two donors were included in the study, so the extent to which the findings can be generalized is limited. The secondary T-cell response was weaker than the primary response but faster, peaking on day 5 instead of day 15. FACS-sorted repertoires could contain abundant contaminating clonotypes from the bulk population, so computational filtering was required.

Sample treatment or condition, as interpreted from the label and publication: live attenuated yellow fever vaccine strain. A standard Ficoll-Paque protocol was used to isolate PBMCs from peripheral blood. Dynabeads CD4 and CD8 positive selection kits were used to isolate CD4 and CD8 T-cell fractions. RNA was extracted with TriZol from bulk PBMCs, CD4 and CD8 fractions, and dextramer-positive and dextramer-negative fractions. This clonotype has just a few counts. No cognate antigen has been identified for it. No per-base quality is available; no much larger clone lies one base away. Trimming at the junction amounts to 6 bases on V and 6 bases on J, and the germline ends lie 9 bases apart. Spanning cysteine to phenylalanine, the CDR3 consists of 13 amino acids. Of the read, only the CDR3 DNA is kept; its 39 bases are in frame from base 1. The germline V gene yields SNHLY for CDR1 and FYNNEI for CDR2.

This receptor was identified in a man aged 18 to 30 who received the YFV17D yellow fever vaccine. The receptor chain draws on TRBV2 and TRBJ1-6, with the identity of the D gene unclear. The sample consisted of CD4+ T cells sorted from PBMCs, taken 15 days after the yellow fever booster vaccination. The sequence in DNA is TGTGCCAGCAGGGCGGAAACTAATTCACCCCTCCACTTT. This sequence encodes CASRAETNSPLHF.